A single sample is the source of the 24 T cell receptor beta chains below, sequenced in a study of shared clonotypes between healthy human individuals. Generated by immunoSEQ multiplex PCR, the TCRdb table keeps only in-frame clones and is missing some. Among roughly 500,000 clones, roughly 95% were seen once, and the ten largest hold 0.055% to 0.075%. The sample was naive CD4+ T cells sorted from blood. Stated subset: CD45RA+ positively selected. The receptors come from a woman aged 25 to 39 in good health.

This sequence joins TRBV6-6 and TRBJ2-7; D may be TRBD1 or TRBD2 (6 bases each). This CDR3 contains 11 residues. V was clipped by 6 bases and J by 7 bases, with 10 bases between them. CDR1 is MNHNY, CDR2 SVGAGI, per germline (reference sequence). DNA of the CDR3: TGTGCCAGCAGAGGGGGGCGGGAGCAGTACTTC. Translated, it gives CASRGGREQYF.

This sequence joins TRBV5-4 and TRBJ2-1, with D hard to call. CDR3 length: 16 residues. CDR1 and CDR2 from the germline V gene are SGHNT and YYREEE (reference sequence). V was shortened by 0 bases and J by 5 bases, with 15 bases between the two germline ends. CDR3 bases: TGTGCCAGCAGCTTGGGGGGAAGCGCGCGGAACAATGAGCAGTTCTTC. It encodes CASSLGGSARNNEQFF.

The chain is built from TRBV7-2 and TRBJ1-1; D uncertain. The germline CDR1 and CDR2 sequences are SGHTA and FQGNSA. This CDR3 is 13 amino acids long. The V gene lost 8 bases and the J gene lost 0 bases, with 10 bases spanning the gap. The CDR3 nucleotides read TGTGCCAGCCGCCTTCCAGTGAACACTGAAGCTTTCTTT. Encoded protein: CASRLPVNTEAFF.

J is TRBJ1-2 and V is TRBV28; 7 bases are a match to TRBD1. The ends lost 5 bases at V and 2 bases at J; junction bases unmatched: 5. This CDR3 spans 14 amino acids. The germline V gene has CDR1 MDHEN and CDR2 SYDVKM. CDR3 loop: CASSPGGANYGYTF. CDR3 DNA: TGTGCCAGCAGTCCAGGGGGGGCGAACTATGGCTACACCTTC.

This chain connects TRBV11-2 to TRBJ2-2; a possible D gene is TRBD1 (5 bases). Trimming cost V 4 bases and J 1 base, with 7 bases left between them. Germline V gene lookup returns CDR1 SGHAT and CDR2 FQNNGV. The CDR3 sequence is 14 residues long. The CDR3 reads CASSYQGNTGELFF. Here the CDR3 DNA reads TGTGCCAGCAGCTACCAGGGGAACACCGGGGAGCTGTTTTTT.

This chain joins TRBV5-6 and TRBJ2-7; 8 bases are a match to TRBD1. Germline V CDR1 and CDR2: SGHDT, YYEEEE. The CDR3 extends over 16 amino acids. V gave up 2 bases and J gave up 2 bases; unmatched junction bases: 9. The CDR3, as DNA: TGTGCCAGCAGCTTCGGCCAGGGGGCGATCACCTACGAGCAGTACTTC. Protein product: CASSFGQGAITYEQYF.

The V gene is TRBV18, the J gene TRBJ2-7; D not resolved. The CDR3 runs 13 residues. The ends were cut back, 3 bases at V and 1 base at J, with 7 bases in the middle. Germline values: CDR1 KGHSH, CDR2 LQKENI. DNA of the CDR3: TGTGCCAGCTCACCTGAACCTTCCTACGAGCAGTACTTC. Protein: CASSPEPSYEQYF.

The V and J genes are TRBV29-1 and TRBJ2-7; D not resolved. The V end was cut by 6 bases, the J end by 5 bases, with 11 bases between. Germline CDR1 is SQVTM and CDR2 is ANQGSEA. CDR3 length: 11 amino acids. This CDR3 reads CSVRTLDEQYF. In DNA form, the CDR3 reads TGCAGCGTGCGAACCTTGGACGAGCAGTACTTC.

The chain is built from TRBV19 and TRBJ2-1, with 13 positions matching TRBD2. V trimming: 5 bases; J trimming: 8 bases; junction bases outside the gene matches: 9. Germline loops: CDR1 LNHDA, CDR2 SQIVND (reference sequence). CDR3 length: 16 residues. The CDR3 here is CASSSGLAGAIYEQFF. The CDR3 DNA follows: TGTGCCAGTAGTTCCGGACTAGCGGGAGCGATTTATGAGCAGTTCTTC.

The genes are TRBV4-1 and TRBJ2-5; 8 bases are a match to TRBD2. The CDR3 has 18 amino acids. The trim removed 6 bases at V and 1 base at J, leaving 16 bases unmatched. From germline, CDR1 is MGHRA and CDR2 YSYEKL. This CDR3 is CASRNPARTAGGQETQYF. DNA for the CDR3: TGCGCCAGCAGAAACCCCGCGAGGACGGCGGGGGGCCAAGAGACCCAGTACTTC.

This chain links TRBV11-1 with TRBJ1-1; D uncertain. The length of the CDR3 is 12 residues. V lost 7 bases and J lost 6, with 12 bases in between. Germline-derived CDR1 and CDR2 are SGHAT and FQDESV (reference sequence). For the CDR3, the DNA is TGTGCCAGCACCCTTTCCGGCCCTGAAGCTTTCTTT. Its translation: CASTLSGPEAFF. The full variable domain, with the rest looked up from reference TRBV11-1 and TRBJ1-1, is EAEVAQSPRYKITEKSQAVAFWCDPISGHATLYWYRQILGQGPELLVQFQDESVVDDSQLPKDRFSAERLKGVDSTLKIQPAELGDSAMYLCASTLSGPEAFFGQGTRLTVV.

V usage is TRBV5-1 and J usage is TRBJ2-5, with 11 bases identical to TRBD1. The end of the DNA fits TRBJ2-7 better, so the J call may be wrong. CDR3 length: 16 amino acids. Germline-derived CDR1 and CDR2 are SGHRS and YFSETQ. CDR3 loop: CASSSTPGQGGNEQYF. The CDR3 nucleotides read TGCGCCAGCAGCTCAACGCCGGGACAGGGGGGTAACGAGCAGTACTTC.

The V gene is TRBV10-3, the J gene TRBJ2-7; D is unclear. The CDR3 is 11 residues long. Trimming pared 5 bases from V and 3 bases from J, leaving 5 bases between. The germline CDR1 and CDR2 sequences are ENHRY and SYGVKD. CDR3 loop: CAISQDYEQYF. CDR3 DNA sequence: TGTGCCATCAGTCAAGACTACGAGCAGTACTTC.

The rearrangement links TRBV28 to TRBJ1-2, with TRBD1 matching 9 bases. The length of the CDR3 is 17 residues. Looked up from germline, CDR1 is MDHEN and CDR2 is SYDVKM. J was trimmed by 8 bases and V by 5 bases; bases with no gene match: 18. CDR3 sequence reads: CASSVPQGQGPSGGYTF. The CDR3 DNA reads as TGTGCCAGCAGTGTCCCCCAGGGACAGGGACCTTCCGGGGGCTACACCTTC.

This clone was observed a handful of times. The V call is TRBV9, the J call TRBJ1-5; 10 nucleotides line up with TRBD1. Trimming cost V 3 bases and J 6 bases; bases outside gene matches: 3. This CDR3 is 14 amino acids long. Germline V gives CDR1 SGDLS, CDR2 YYNGEE. The CDR3 reads CASSATGGGQPQHF. The DNA for the CDR3 is TGTGCCAGCAGCGCGACAGGGGGCGGTCAGCCCCAGCATTTT.

This clone was seen a few times. This chain joins TRBV7-9 and TRBJ2-2; 11 bases agree with TRBD2. V gave up 7 bases and J gave up 1 base; unmatched junction bases: 5. This CDR3 spans 16 amino acids. Germline CDR1 reads SEHNR; CDR2 reads FQNEAQ (reference sequence). The chain's CDR3 is CASTKGLAGNTGELFF. In DNA form, the CDR3 reads TGTGCCAGCACTAAAGGACTAGCGGGGAACACCGGGGAGCTGTTTTTT.

V gene TRBV7-2 combines with J gene TRBJ2-7; D is unclear. Germline V CDR1 and CDR2: SGHTA, FQGNSA. There are 12 residues in the CDR3. The V gene lost 5 bases and the J gene lost 3 bases, with 8 bases spanning the gap. The CDR3 loop reads CASSNQNYEQYF. DNA for the CDR3: TGTGCCAGCAGCAATCAAAACTACGAGCAGTACTTC.

The chain carries TRBV7-2 and TRBJ1-2; 8 nucleotides agree with TRBD1. Looked up from germline, CDR1 is SGHTA and CDR2 is FQGNSA. The CDR3 runs to 14 residues. Losses at the gene ends were 5 bases for V and 5 bases for J; bases not matched to a gene: 7. This CDR3 is CASSPWTGSYGYTF. The CDR3 region has the DNA TGTGCCAGCAGCCCCTGGACAGGGAGTTATGGCTACACCTTC.

This chain links TRBV9 with TRBJ1-1; no firm D call. The CDR3 consists of 13 residues. Per germline, CDR1 SGDLS and CDR2 YYNGEE. Trimming shortened V by 0 bases and J by 4 bases, and 7 bases separated the two germline ends. The CDR3, as DNA: TGTGCCAGCAGCGTAGGCCCCTCCACTGAAGCTTTCTTT. Translating it yields CASSVGPSTEAFF.

V is TRBV25-1 and J is TRBJ2-6; D might be TRBD1 (6 bases). Looked up from germline, CDR1 is MGHDK and CDR2 is SYGVNS. The CDR3 is 18 amino acids. The ends were cut back, 2 bases at V and 0 bases at J, with 14 bases in the middle. The DNA for the CDR3 is TGTGCCAGCAGTGAAATGGACAGCTACCCCTCTGGGGCCAACGTCCTGACTTTC. Protein sequence: CASSEMDSYPSGANVLTF.

This chain connects TRBV6-1 to TRBJ1-1; D unclear. Trimming removed 6 bases at V and 7 bases at J, with 3 bases between. The CDR3 covers 9 residues. CDR1 is MNHNS and CDR2 is SASEGT in the germline V gene. The CDR3 DNA reads as TGTGCCAGCAGGAGTGAAGCTTTCTTT. The encoded protein is CASRSEAFF.

The J gene is TRBJ2-5, the V gene TRBV29-1, with a possible D match to TRBD1 (5 bases). The CDR3 totals 13 residues. V lost 4 bases, J lost 2 bases, and 11 bases lay in between. The germline CDR1 and CDR2 sequences are SQVTM and ANQGSEA. CDR3 region: CSVAGRVQETQYF. The CDR3 DNA reads TGCAGCGTTGCAGGCAGGGTTCAAGAGACCCAGTACTTC. Full variable domain (outside the CDR3, taken from reference TRBV29-1 and TRBJ2-5): SAVISQKPSRDICQRGTSLTIQCQVDSQVTMMFWYRQQPGQSLTLIATANQGSEATYESGFVIDKFPISRPNLTFSTLTVSNMSPEDSSIYLCSVAGRVQETQYFGPGTRLLVL.

The gene calls are TRBV18 and TRBJ2-7; tentative D call: TRBD1 (6 bases). The CDR3 spans 13 residues. Trimming removed 5 bases at V and 5 bases at J, with 13 bases between. Germline loops: CDR1 KGHSH, CDR2 LQKENI. CDR3 region: CASSSTGNHEQYF. Here the CDR3 DNA reads TGTGCCAGCTCATCTACAGGGAACCACGAGCAGTACTTC. The entire variable domain, with the rest obtained from reference TRBV18 and TRBJ2-7, is as follows: NAGVMQNPRHLVRRRGQEARLRCSPMKGHSHVYWYRQLPEEGLKFMVYLQKENIIDESGMPKERFSAEFPKEGPSILRIQQVVRGDSAAYFCASSSTGNHEQYFGPGTRLTVT.

The chain joins TRBV5-1 to TRBJ2-2; D unclear. CDR1 SGHRS and CDR2 YFSETQ come from the germline V gene. CDR3 size: 15 residues. Trimming cost V 2 bases and J 0 bases, with 8 bases left between them. The CDR3 protein is CASSFTYTNTGELFF. The CDR3 bases are TGCGCCAGCAGCTTTACGTACACGAACACCGGGGAGCTGTTTTTT.